This T cell receptor beta chain was found in a study of spatial heterogeneity in lung cancer. Study-wide results and caveats: It was found that expanded intratumoral alpha and beta TCR counts tracked tumor mutation counts.

As for time point: sample taken at primary tumor resection. This clonotype counts as medium-sized. Antigen unknown. Trimming cost V 4 bases and J 4 bases, with 17 bases left between them. The CDR3 length is 16 residues. Germline V gene data show CDR1 as SGDLS and CDR2 as YYNGEE. MiXCR, run by TCRdb on the 5' RACE reads, gives a single entry per CDR3 protein. The sample has some 4,800 distinct CDR3 sequences; roughly 12% are singletons. J is TRBJ1-4 and V is TRBV9; no clear D. The specimen comprised lung tumor tissue, sampled at surgery. The source of this sequence is a male donor with early-stage non-small cell lung cancer. The CDR3: CASSTQDGSLNEKLFF. The DNA of the CDR3 is TGTGCCAGCAGCACTCAAGACGGGAGTCTTAATGAAAAACTGTTTTTT. The full variable domain, rest sourced from reference TRBV9 and TRBJ1-4, is DSGVTQTPKHLITATGQRVTLRCSPRSGDLSVYWYQQSLDQGLQFLIQYYNGEERAKGNILERFSAQQFPDLHSELNLSSLELGDSALYFCASSTQDGSLNEKLFFGSGTQLSVL.